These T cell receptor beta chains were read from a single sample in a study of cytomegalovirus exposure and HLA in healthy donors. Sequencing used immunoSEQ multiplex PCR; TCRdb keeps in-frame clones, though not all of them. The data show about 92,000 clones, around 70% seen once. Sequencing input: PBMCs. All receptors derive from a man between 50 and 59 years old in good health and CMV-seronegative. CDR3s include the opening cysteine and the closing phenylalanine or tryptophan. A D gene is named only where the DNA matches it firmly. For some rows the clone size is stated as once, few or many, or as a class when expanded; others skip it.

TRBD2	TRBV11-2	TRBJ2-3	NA	CASSSHFRAGGPTDTQYF	TGTGCCAGCAGCTCCCACTTCCGGGCGGGGGGGCCCACAGATACGCAGTATTTT
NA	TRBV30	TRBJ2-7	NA	CAWSLSGFYPEDSYEQYF	TGTGCCTGGTCTCTTTCGGGGTTCTATCCCGAGGACTCCTACGAGCAGTACTTC
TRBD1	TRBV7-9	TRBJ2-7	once	CASSSSSTWDRAREQYF	TGTGCCAGCAGCTCCTCCTCCACTTGGGACAGGGCGCGTGAGCAGTACTTC
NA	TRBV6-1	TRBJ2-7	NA	CASSESPMAEQYF	TGTGCCAGCAGTGAATCACCGATGGCCGAGCAGTACTTC
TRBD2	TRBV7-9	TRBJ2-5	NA	CASSGTNSGQTQYF	TGTGCCAGCAGCGGAACTAATAGCGGGCAGACCCAGTACTTC
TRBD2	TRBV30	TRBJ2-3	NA	CAWKAFGLVGRTAQYF	TGTGCCTGGAAGGCCTTCGGACTAGTAGGGAGGACGGCGCAGTATTTT
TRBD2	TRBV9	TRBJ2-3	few	CASSVGGSGGATDTQYF	TGTGCCAGCAGCGTAGGAGGGAGCGGGGGGGCAACAGATACGCAGTATTTT
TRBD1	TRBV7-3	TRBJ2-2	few	CASSPDRVFPGELFF	TGTGCCAGCAGCCCGGACAGGGTTTTCCCCGGGGAGCTGTTTTTT
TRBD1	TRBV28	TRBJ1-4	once	CASTQFEDRADEKLFF	TGTGCCAGCACCCAATTTGAGGACAGGGCTGATGAAAAACTGTTTTTT
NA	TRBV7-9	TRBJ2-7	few	CASSSRGESYYEQYF	TGTGCCAGCAGCTCCCGGGGAGAATCGTACTACGAGCAGTACTTC
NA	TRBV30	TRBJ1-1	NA	CAWKKRTEAFF	TGTGCCTGGAAAAAGAGAACTGAAGCTTTCTTT
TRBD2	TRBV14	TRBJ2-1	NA	CASSSATGTSGTSYNEQFF	TGTGCCAGCAGCTCTGCTACCGGGACTAGCGGGACCTCCTACAATGAGCAGTTCTTC
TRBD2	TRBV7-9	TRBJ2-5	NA	CASTLAGGRETQYF	TGTGCCAGCACCCTAGCGGGGGGGCGCGAGACCCAGTACTTC
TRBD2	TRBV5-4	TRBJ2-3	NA	CASSLPGLAGPDTQYF	TGTGCCAGCAGCCTCCCGGGACTAGCGGGCCCAGATACGCAGTATTTT
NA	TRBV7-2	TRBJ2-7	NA	CASSLDAGHNYEQYF	TGTGCCAGCAGCTTAGATGCCGGACACAACTACGAGCAGTACTTC
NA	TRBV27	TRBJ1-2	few	CASSVAGRNYGYTF	TGTGCCAGCAGTGTCGCGGGGCGAAACTATGGCTACACCTTC
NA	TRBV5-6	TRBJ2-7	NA	CASSLGRGLSYEQYF	TGTGCCAGCAGCTTGGGCAGGGGTCTTTCCTACGAGCAGTACTTC
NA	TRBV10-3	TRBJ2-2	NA	CAISERQGGTGELFF	TGTGCCATCAGTGAGCGTCAGGGGGGAACCGGGGAGCTGTTTTTT
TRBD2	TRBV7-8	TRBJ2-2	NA	CASSSRGGANTGELFF	TGTGCCAGCAGCTCCCGCGGGGGGGCGAACACCGGGGAGCTGTTTTTT
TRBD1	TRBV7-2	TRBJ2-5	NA	CASSLVGTGQVETQYF	TGTGCCAGCAGCTTAGTAGGGACAGGACAAGTTGAGACCCAGTACTTC
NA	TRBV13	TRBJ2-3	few	CASSARSTDTQYF	TGTGCCAGCAGCGCCCGGAGCACAGATACGCAGTATTTT
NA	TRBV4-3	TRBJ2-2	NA	CASSLLGHDTGELFF	TGCGCCAGCAGCCTGCTTGGACACGACACCGGGGAGCTGTTTTTT
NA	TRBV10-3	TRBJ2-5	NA	CAISEGDTEETQYF	TGTGCCATCAGTGAGGGGGACACCGAAGAGACCCAGTACTTC
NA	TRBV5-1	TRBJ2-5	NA	CASSLVGSQETQYF	TGCGCCAGCAGCTTGGTCGGGAGCCAAGAGACCCAGTACTTC
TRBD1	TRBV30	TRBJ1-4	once	CAWSVQGAFEKLFF	TGTGCCTGGAGTGTACAGGGGGCCTTCGAAAAACTGTTTTTT
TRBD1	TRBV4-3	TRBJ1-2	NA	CASSLRTGGHISNYGYTF	TGCGCCAGCAGCCTGAGGACAGGGGGACACATTTCTAACTATGGCTACACCTTC
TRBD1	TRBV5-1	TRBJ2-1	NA	CASSPGQATYNEQFF	TGCGCCAGCAGCCCGGGACAGGCTACTTACAATGAGCAGTTCTTC
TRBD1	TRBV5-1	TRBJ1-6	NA	CASSPDRGRSPLHF	TGCGCCAGCAGCCCGGACAGGGGGCGGTCACCCCTCCACTTT
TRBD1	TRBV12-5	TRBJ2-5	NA	CASGGQSHGETQYF	TGTGCTAGTGGGGGACAGTCCCATGGGGAGACCCAGTACTTC
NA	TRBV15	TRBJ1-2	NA	CATSERRANYGYTF	TGTGCCACCAGCGAAAGGCGGGCTAACTATGGCTACACCTTC
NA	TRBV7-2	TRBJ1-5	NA	CASSPTGGQPQHF	TGTGCCAGCAGCCCCACCGGGGGTCAGCCCCAGCATTTT
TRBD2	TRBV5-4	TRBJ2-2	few	CASSLGAGGGTGELFF	TGTGCCAGCAGCTTGGGAGCGGGGGGGGGCACCGGGGAGCTGTTTTTT
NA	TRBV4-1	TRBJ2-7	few	CASSQVGTGNYEQYF	TGCGCCAGCAGCCAAGTTGGGACTGGCAACTACGAGCAGTACTTC
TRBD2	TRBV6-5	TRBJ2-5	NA	CASSYSLAGAEETQYF	TGTGCCAGCAGTTACTCCCTAGCGGGGGCCGAAGAGACCCAGTACTTC
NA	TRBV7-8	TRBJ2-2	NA	CASSSRLMTGELFF	TGTGCCAGCAGCTCCCGACTGATGACCGGGGAGCTGTTTTTT
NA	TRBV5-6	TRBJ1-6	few	CASSFVHSPLHF	TGTGCCAGCAGCTTCGTCCATTCACCCCTCCACTTT
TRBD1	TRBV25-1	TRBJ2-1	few	CASSDRQGPYNEQFF	TGTGCCAGCAGTGACCGACAGGGTCCCTACAATGAGCAGTTCTTC
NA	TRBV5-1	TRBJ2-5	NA	CASSGGQWQETQYF	TGCGCCAGCAGCGGCGGACAGTGGCAAGAGACCCAGTACTTC
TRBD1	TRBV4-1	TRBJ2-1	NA	CASSQGQGAWNEQFF	TGCGCCAGCAGCCAAGGACAGGGGGCATGGAATGAGCAGTTCTTC
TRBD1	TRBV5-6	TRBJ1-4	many	CASSRNRGGGEKLFF	TGTGCCAGCAGCCGGAACAGGGGCGGTGGTGAAAAACTGTTTTTT
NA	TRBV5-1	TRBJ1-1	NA	CASSLYQGDTEAFF	TGCGCCAGCAGCTTGTACCAAGGGGATACTGAAGCTTTCTTT
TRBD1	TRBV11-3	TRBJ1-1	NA	CASSLVAGQKDAEAFF	TGTGCCAGCAGCTTAGTTGCGGGACAGAAAGACGCTGAAGCTTTCTTT
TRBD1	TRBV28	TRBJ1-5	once	CASGTGFRGNQPQHF	TGTGCCAGTGGGACAGGGTTCAGGGGCAATCAGCCCCAGCATTTT
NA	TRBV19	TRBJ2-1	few	CASSIARAGPPNEQFF	TGTGCCAGTAGTATAGCGCGGGCCGGGCCCCCCAATGAGCAGTTCTTC